Presented here are 20 T cell receptor beta chains from one specimen sequenced in a study of cytomegalovirus exposure and HLA in healthy donors. The primer mix had 60 Vbeta and 13 Jbeta primers. TCRdb's table, derived via immunoSEQ multiplex PCR, lists solely in-frame clones and lacks some. Among 210,000 or so clones listed, 65% to 80% were seen once. Sample: PBMCs. Receptors were obtained from a girl aged 2 to 10 in good health and CMV-seronegative.

This chain connects TRBV18 to TRBJ2-7; 9 nucleotides line up with TRBD2. V lost 0 bases and J lost 3; bases outside the gene matches: 6. The CDR3 runs 16 residues. Germline V gene lookup returns CDR1 KGHSH and CDR2 LQKENI. The CDR3 DNA reads TGTGCCAGCTCACCACCCTGGAGTAGCGGGAGCTACGAGCAGTACTTC. This codes for CASSPPWSSGSYEQYF. The variable domain in full, completed from reference TRBV18 and TRBJ2-7, reads NAGVMQNPRHLVRRRGQEARLRCSPMKGHSHVYWYRQLPEEGLKFMVYLQKENIIDESGMPKERFSAEFPKEGPSILRIQQVVRGDSAAYFCASSPPWSSGSYEQYFGPGTRLTVT.

V is TRBV9 and J is TRBJ1-2, with 11 positions matching TRBD1. The CDR3 is made up of 18 amino acids. Germline CDR1 reads SGDLS; CDR2 reads YYNGEE. V shed 0 bases, J shed 3 bases, and the junction held 10 bases outside the gene matches. The CDR3 DNA is TGTGCCAGCAGCGTAGAACCGGGACAGGGGGTTTCTTACTATGGCTACACCTTC. Amino acid sequence: CASSVEPGQGVSYYGYTF.

This chain links TRBV5-1 with TRBJ1-1; D gene uncertain. Trimming stripped 4 bases from V and 3 bases from J, with 4 bases between. The CDR3 covers 11 residues. Germline V CDR1 and CDR2: SGHRS, YFSETQ. This CDR3 reads CASSLDTEAFF. In DNA form, the CDR3 reads TGCGCCAGCAGCCTCGACACTGAAGCTTTCTTT. Full variable domain (remainder filled in from reference TRBV5-1 and TRBJ1-1): KAGVTQTPRYLIKTRGQQVTLSCSPISGHRSVSWYQQTPGQGLQFLFEYFSETQRNKGNFPGRFSGRQFSNSRSEMNVSTLELGDSALYLCASSLDTEAFFGQGTRLTVV.

This chain joins TRBV10-1 and TRBJ1-1; possible D gene TRBD1, 5 bases. CDR1 and CDR2 (germline): WNHNN, SYGVQD (reference sequence). V dropped 8 bases and J dropped 3 bases, with 16 bases sitting between them. This CDR3 region has 14 residues. The CDR3 bases are TGCGCCAGCCCCCAGACGGACACCTACACTGAAGCTTTCTTT. Amino acids: CASPQTDTYTEAFF.

The chain recombines TRBV21-1 with TRBJ2-7; the table's D gene call, TRBD1, was not cross checked with the DNA. TRBV21-1 is flagged as a pseudogene. The CDR3 contains 21 residues. The CDR3 loop is CASSKGGRGRGRGGLRYEQYF. CDR3 DNA: TGTGCCAGCAGCAAAGGTGGGCGGGGCAGGGGGCGAGGGGGGCTTCGCTACGAGCAGTACTTC.

The chain is built from TRBV13 and TRBJ2-1; possible D gene TRBD2, 6 bases. The V end lost 1 base, the J end lost 12 bases, and 25 bases lay between the germline ends. Germline CDR1 is PRHDT and CDR2 is FYEKMQ (reference sequence). CDR3 length: 17 amino acids. The CDR3 nucleotides are TGTGCCAGCAGCTTAGAGTCTTTCGGCAGGGAGGCGGTCGGGCAGTTCTTC. Translation: CASSLESFGREAVGQFF. The whole variable domain, remainder taken from reference TRBV13 and TRBJ2-1, is AAGVIQSPRHLIKEKRETATLKCYPIPRHDTVYWYQQGPGQDPQFLISFYEKMQSDKGSIPDRFSAQQFSDYHSELNMSSLELGDSALYFCASSLESFGREAVGQFFGPGTRLTVL.

This chain joins TRBV5-6 and TRBJ1-1, with a possible D match to TRBD1 (5 bases). The V gene's germline CDR1 is SGHDT and CDR2 YYEEEE. CDR3 length: 16 amino acids. The ends were cut back, 2 bases at V and 4 bases at J, with 18 bases in the middle. The CDR3 DNA follows: TGTGCCAGCAGCTTATCCGTGGGGGGAGGGAGCACTGAAGCTTTCTTT. Translated: CASSLSVGGGSTEAFF.

This clone appeared once. The chain carries TRBV5-1 and TRBJ2-7, with TRBD2 matching 13 bases. This CDR3 is built from 16 residues. Looked up from germline, CDR1 is SGHRS and CDR2 is YFSETQ. V was clipped by 5 bases and J by 4 bases; unmatched bases: 9. CDR3 nucleotides: TGCGCCAGCAGTGCGGGACTAGCGGGGTATAGTTACGAGCAGTACTTC. Its protein product is CASSAGLAGYSYEQYF.

The chain joins TRBV4-1 to TRBJ2-5, with 9 bases aligning to TRBD1. The CDR3 has 16 residues. After removal of 4 bases from V and 11 bases from J, the junction contained 17 bases not matched to a gene. In germline, CDR1 is MGHRA, CDR2 YSYEKL. The CDR3 region has the DNA TGCGCCAGCAGCCCCCAAGAGGGACAGGGACAAATCGGGCAGTACTTC. Translation: CASSPQEGQGQIGQYF.

This clone showed up just a few times. The rearrangement uses TRBV19 and TRBJ1-2; D unresolved. The V and J ends lost 3 bases and 7 bases respectively, with 12 bases between them. Germline CDR1 reads LNHDA; CDR2 reads SQIVND (reference sequence). The CDR3 totals 13 residues. The CDR3 protein is CASSMLAAGGYTF. The CDR3 DNA reads TGTGCCAGTAGTATGTTGGCGGCGGGTGGCTACACCTTC.

The V call is TRBV4-1, the J call TRBJ2-3; tentative D call: TRBD2 (6 bases). Per germline, CDR1 MGHRA and CDR2 YSYEKL. This CDR3 is 17 amino acids long. V shed 1 base and J shed 0 bases, with 14 bases lying between them. The CDR3 DNA sequence: TGCGCCAGCAGCCAAGCTGTGTCCGGAGGGAGCACAGATACGCAGTATTTT. Its translation is CASSQAVSGGSTDTQYF.

The chain is built from TRBV5-1 and TRBJ2-1; TRBD2 is a possible D gene (6 bases). The CDR3 runs to 13 residues. Trimming removed 4 bases at V and 9 bases at J, with 14 bases between. CDR1 SGHRS and CDR2 YFSETQ come from the germline V gene. The CDR3 DNA is TGCGCCAGCAGCATCGGGACTTTCGGTGAGCAGTTCTTC. This gives the protein CASSIGTFGEQFF.

The gene calls are TRBV2 and TRBJ2-1; D perhaps matches TRBD2 (6 bases). Germline assignment: CDR1 SNHLY and CDR2 FYNNEI. V was cut by 11 bases and J by 3 bases, with 14 bases left in between. The CDR3 has 13 amino acids. The CDR3 is CAGMTGGYNEQFF. CDR3 in DNA: TGTGCCGGGATGACCGGGGGCTACAATGAGCAGTTCTTC.

The chain combines TRBV29-1 with TRBJ2-1; 10 bases map to TRBD2. Germline V gene sequence: CDR1 SQVTM, CDR2 ANQGSEA. Unmatched junction bases numbered 4, after V lost 7 bases and J lost 4 bases. The CDR3 contains 13 residues. In DNA form, the CDR3 reads TGCAGCGCGGGACTAGCGAATTACAATGAGCAGTTCTTC. Translating gives CSAGLANYNEQFF.

The chain recombines TRBV4-1 with TRBJ1-1; no reliable D call. Germline-derived CDR1 and CDR2 are MGHRA and YSYEKL. The CDR3 spans 15 residues. The V end was cut by 0 bases, the J end by 2 bases, with 10 bases between. The CDR3 loop reads CASSQDGLINTEAFF. In nucleotides, the CDR3 is TGCGCCAGCAGCCAAGATGGCCTGATTAACACTGAAGCTTTCTTT.

The chain is built from TRBV5-4 and TRBJ2-1; TRBD2 matches at 12 bases. This CDR3 spans 16 amino acids. From germline, CDR1 is SGHNT and CDR2 YYREEE (reference sequence). Unmatched junction bases numbered 7, after V lost 3 bases and J lost 6 bases. The CDR3 bases are TGTGCCAGCAGCTACGCTAGCGGGGGGGCCGGCAATGAGCAGTTCTTC. Amino acids: CASSYASGGAGNEQFF.

The chain combines TRBV18 with TRBJ1-3; tentative D call: TRBD1 (6 bases). V was shortened by 2 bases and J by 0 bases, with 8 bases between the two germline ends. Germline CDR1 is KGHSH and CDR2 is LQKENI. The CDR3 runs 15 residues. The CDR3 loop is CASSPGQISGNTIYF. The CDR3 nucleotides are TGTGCCAGCTCACCAGGACAGATCTCTGGAAACACCATATATTTT.

The chain links TRBV27 to TRBJ2-7, with D possibly TRBD1 on 5 matching bases. The germline gives CDR1 MNHEY, CDR2 SMNVEV (reference sequence). The CDR3 is 16 residues long. The V gene lost 5 bases and the J gene lost 2 bases, with 19 bases spanning the gap. The CDR3 DNA reads as TGTGCCAGCAGTCCCTTTGAACTTAGGGGTCCCTACGAGCAGTACTTC. Encoded protein: CASSPFELRGPYEQYF.

The chain recombines TRBV19 with TRBJ2-1; D may be TRBD1 (6 bases). Trimming removed 10 bases from V and 1 base from J, with 8 bases in between. The CDR3 consists of 12 residues. CDR1 LNHDA and CDR2 SQIVND come from the germline V gene (reference sequence). The CDR3 region is CATGQSYNEQFF. CDR3 in DNA: TGTGCCACAGGACAGTCCTACAATGAGCAGTTCTTC.

This chain links TRBV7-6 with TRBJ2-7; 8 bases align to TRBD2. V lost 5 bases, J lost 3 bases, and 9 bases stayed unmatched. Germline CDR1 reads SGHVS; CDR2 reads FNYEAQ. This CDR3 spans 15 amino acids. Here the CDR3 DNA reads TGTGCCAGCAGCCTAGTCGTAGCGGGGTTCTACGAGCAGTACTTC. Its translation: CASSLVVAGFYEQYF.